This T cell receptor (beta chain) was identified in a study of OX40 agonist ivuxolimab in advanced cancers. This CDR3 spans 14 amino acids. Germline loops: CDR1 SEHNR, CDR2 FQNEAQ (reference sequence). V lost 2 bases to trimming and J lost 3 bases, with 7 bases between them. Remarks on this clone: Its specificity is unknown.

Baseline was the first blood sampling point, followed by cycle 4 day 1 and cycle 7 day 1. Assay used: immunoSEQ multiplex PCR; TCRdb lists only in-frame clones, some missing. Of about 79,000 clones detected, roughly 86% appear once; the ten largest clones hold around 0.94%. General study findings and limits: The study found that CD8+ T cells averaged more expanded clones than CD4+. In the 0.1 to 3.0 mg/kg range, CD4+ and CD8+ blood T cells had expanded clonally by week 6.

J is TRBJ1-4 and V is TRBV7-9, with a possible D match to TRBD1 (6 bases). Sequencing was performed on CD4+ or CD8+ T cells sorted from blood, taken in a trial of the OX40 agonist ivuxolimab. The TCR originated in an adult with an advanced solid tumor such as melanoma, head and neck, liver or kidney cancer. This CDR3 is CASSLRTANEKLFF. The CDR3 nucleotides read TGTGCCAGCAGCTTAAGGACAGCTAATGAAAAACTGTTTTTT.